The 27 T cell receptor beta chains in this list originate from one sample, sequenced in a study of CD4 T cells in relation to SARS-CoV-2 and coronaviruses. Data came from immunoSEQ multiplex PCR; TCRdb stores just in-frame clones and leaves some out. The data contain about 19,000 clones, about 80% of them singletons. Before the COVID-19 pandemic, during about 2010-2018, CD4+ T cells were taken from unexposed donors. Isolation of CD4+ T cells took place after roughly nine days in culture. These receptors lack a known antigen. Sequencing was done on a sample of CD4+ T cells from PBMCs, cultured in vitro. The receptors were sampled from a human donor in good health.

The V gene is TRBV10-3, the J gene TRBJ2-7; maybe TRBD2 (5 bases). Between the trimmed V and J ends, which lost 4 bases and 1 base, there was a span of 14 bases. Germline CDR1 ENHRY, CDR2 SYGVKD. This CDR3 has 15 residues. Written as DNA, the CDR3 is TGTGCCATCAGTGCGCAAGCCGGGGTGTCCTACGAGCAGTACTTC. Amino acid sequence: CAISAQAGVSYEQYF.

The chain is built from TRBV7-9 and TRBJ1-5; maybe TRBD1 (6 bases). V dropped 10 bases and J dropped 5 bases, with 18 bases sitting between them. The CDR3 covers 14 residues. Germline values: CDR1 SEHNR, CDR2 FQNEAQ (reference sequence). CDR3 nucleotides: TGTGCCACCCAACAGGGTTCGGCGGATCAGCCCCAGCATTTT. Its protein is CATQQGSADQPQHF. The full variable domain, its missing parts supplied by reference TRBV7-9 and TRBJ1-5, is DTGVSQNPRHKITKRGQNVTFRCDPISEHNRLYWYRQTLGQGPEFLTYFQNEAQLEKSRLLSDRFSAERPKGSFSTLEIQRTEQGDSAMYLCATQQGSADQPQHFGDGTRLSIL.

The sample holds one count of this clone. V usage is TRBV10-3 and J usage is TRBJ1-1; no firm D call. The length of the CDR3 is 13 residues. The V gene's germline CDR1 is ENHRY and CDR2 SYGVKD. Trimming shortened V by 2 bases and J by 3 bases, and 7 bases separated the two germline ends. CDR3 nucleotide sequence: TGTGCCATCAGTGAGAACCTCGACACTGAAGCTTTCTTT. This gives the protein CAISENLDTEAFF.

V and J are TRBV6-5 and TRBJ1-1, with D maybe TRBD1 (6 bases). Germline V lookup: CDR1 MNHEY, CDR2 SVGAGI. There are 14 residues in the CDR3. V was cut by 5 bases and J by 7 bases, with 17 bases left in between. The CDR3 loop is CASSHDRRSGEAFF. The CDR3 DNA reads TGTGCCAGCAGTCATGACAGGAGAAGTGGTGAAGCTTTCTTT.

CDR3 nucleotides: TGTGCCAGCAGCCAAAGGGGGAGCAATGAGCAGTTCTTC. It yields the protein CASSQRGSNEQFF. The chain combines TRBV3-1 (or the pseudogene TRBV3-2) with TRBJ2-1, with D possibly TRBD1 on 6 matching bases. Deletions cut 2 bases from V and 6 bases from J, with 8 bases between. The CDR3 extends over 13 amino acids. The V gene's germline CDR1 is LGHDT and CDR2 YNNKEL (reference sequence).

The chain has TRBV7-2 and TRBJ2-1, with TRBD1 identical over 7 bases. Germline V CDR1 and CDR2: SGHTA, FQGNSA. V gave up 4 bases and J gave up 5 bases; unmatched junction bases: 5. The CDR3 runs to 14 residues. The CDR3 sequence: CASSSGQTDNEQFF. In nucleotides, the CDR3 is TGTGCCAGCAGCTCGGGACAGACCGACAATGAGCAGTTCTTC.

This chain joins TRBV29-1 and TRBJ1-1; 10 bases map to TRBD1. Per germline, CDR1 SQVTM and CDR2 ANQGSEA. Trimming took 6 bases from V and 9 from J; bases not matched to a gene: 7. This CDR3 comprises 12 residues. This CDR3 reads CSVSGTGVQAFF. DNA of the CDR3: TGCAGCGTGTCCGGGACAGGGGTGCAAGCTTTCTTT.

The CDR3 spells CASSQAGTATYEQYF. CDR3 nucleotides: TGTGCCAGCAGCCAAGCCGGGACAGCTACCTACGAGCAGTACTTC. V usage is TRBV6-2 or TRBV6-3 and J usage is TRBJ2-7; TRBD1 matches at 7 bases. The CDR3 is 15 residues long. V lost 6 bases to trimming and J lost 2 bases; unmatched junction nucleotides: 10. Germline values: CDR1 MNHEY, CDR2 SVGEGT.

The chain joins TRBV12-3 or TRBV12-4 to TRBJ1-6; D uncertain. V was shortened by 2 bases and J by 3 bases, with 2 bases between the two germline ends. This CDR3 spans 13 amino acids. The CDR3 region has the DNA TGTGCCAGCAGTTTACTCTATAATTCACCCCTCCACTTT. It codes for CASSLLYNSPLHF.

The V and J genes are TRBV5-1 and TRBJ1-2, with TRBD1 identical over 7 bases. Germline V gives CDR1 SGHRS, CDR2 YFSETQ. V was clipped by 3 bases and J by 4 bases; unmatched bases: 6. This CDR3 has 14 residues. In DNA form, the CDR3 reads TGCGCCAGCAGCTCCGGGACAGCAACCTATGGCTACACCTTC. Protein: CASSSGTATYGYTF.

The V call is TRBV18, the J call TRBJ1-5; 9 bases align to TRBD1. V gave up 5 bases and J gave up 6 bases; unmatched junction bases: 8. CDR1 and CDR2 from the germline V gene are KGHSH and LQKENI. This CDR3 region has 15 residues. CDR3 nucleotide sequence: TGTGCCAGCTCAACGGGACAGGGCGCCGGTCAGCCCCAGCATTTT. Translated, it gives CASSTGQGAGQPQHF.

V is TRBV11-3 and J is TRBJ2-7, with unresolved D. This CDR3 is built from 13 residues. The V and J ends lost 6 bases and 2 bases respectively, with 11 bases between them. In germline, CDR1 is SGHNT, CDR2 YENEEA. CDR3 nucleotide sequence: TGTGCCAGCAGTATAGCAGTTCCCTACGAGCAGTACTTC. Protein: CASSIAVPYEQYF.

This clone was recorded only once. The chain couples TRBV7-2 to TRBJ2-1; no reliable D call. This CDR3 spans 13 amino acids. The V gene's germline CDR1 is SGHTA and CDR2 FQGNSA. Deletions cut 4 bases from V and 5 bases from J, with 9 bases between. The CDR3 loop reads CASSSGSHNEQFF. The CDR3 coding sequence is TGTGCCAGCAGCTCCGGATCCCACAATGAGCAGTTCTTC. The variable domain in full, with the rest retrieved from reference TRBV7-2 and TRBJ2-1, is GAGVSQSPSNKVTEKGKDVELRCDPISGHTALYWYRQSLGQGLEFLIYFQGNSAPDKSGLPSDRFSAERTGGSVSTLTIQRTQQEDSAVYLCASSSGSHNEQFFGPGTRLTVL.

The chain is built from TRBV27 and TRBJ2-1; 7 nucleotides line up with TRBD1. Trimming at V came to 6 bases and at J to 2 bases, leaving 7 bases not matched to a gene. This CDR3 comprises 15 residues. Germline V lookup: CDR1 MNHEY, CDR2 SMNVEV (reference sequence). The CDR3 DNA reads TGTGCCAGCAGCACGTTACAGGGGACCTACAATGAGCAGTTCTTC. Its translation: CASSTLQGTYNEQFF.

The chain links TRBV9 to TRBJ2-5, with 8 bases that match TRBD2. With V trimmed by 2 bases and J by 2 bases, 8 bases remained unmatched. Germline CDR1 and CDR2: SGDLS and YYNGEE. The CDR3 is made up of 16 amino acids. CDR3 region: CASSVGTRPRQETQYF. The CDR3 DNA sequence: TGTGCCAGCAGCGTGGGGACTAGACCGAGACAAGAGACCCAGTACTTC. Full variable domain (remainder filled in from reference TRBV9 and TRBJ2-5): DSGVTQTPKHLITATGQRVTLRCSPRSGDLSVYWYQQSLDQGLQFLIQYYNGEERAKGNILERFSAQQFPDLHSELNLSSLELGDSALYFCASSVGTRPRQETQYFGPGTRLLVL.

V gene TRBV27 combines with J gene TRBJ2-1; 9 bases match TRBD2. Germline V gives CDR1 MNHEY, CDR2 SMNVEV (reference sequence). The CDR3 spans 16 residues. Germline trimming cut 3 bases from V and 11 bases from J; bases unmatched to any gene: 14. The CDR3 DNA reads TGTGCCAGCAGTTTTCTAGCGGGAAGGGGATTAGGTCAGCAGTTCTTC. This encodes CASSFLAGRGLGQQFF.

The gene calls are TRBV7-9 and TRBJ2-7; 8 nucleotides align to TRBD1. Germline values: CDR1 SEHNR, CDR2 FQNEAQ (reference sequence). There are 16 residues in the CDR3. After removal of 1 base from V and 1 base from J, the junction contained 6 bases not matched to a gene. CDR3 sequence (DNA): TGTGCCAGCAGCTTAGAGACAGGGGCCGATTCCTACGAGCAGTACTTC. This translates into CASSLETGADSYEQYF.

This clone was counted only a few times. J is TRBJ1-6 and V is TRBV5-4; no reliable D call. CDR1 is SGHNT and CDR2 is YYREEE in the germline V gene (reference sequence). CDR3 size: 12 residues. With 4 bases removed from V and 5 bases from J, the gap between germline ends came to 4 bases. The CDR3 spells CASSLNNSPLHF. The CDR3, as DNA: TGTGCCAGCAGCCTAAATAATTCACCCCTCCACTTT.

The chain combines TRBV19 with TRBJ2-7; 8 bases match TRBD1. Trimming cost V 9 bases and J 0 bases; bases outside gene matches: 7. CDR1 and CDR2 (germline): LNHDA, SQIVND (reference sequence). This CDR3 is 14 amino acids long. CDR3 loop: CASTGGHSSYEQYF. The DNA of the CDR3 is TGTGCCAGCACAGGGGGGCACTCCTCCTACGAGCAGTACTTC.

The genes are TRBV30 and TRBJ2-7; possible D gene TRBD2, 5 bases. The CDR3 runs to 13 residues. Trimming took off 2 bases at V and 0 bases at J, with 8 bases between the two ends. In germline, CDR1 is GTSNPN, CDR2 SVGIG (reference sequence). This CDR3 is CAWSSGASYEQYF. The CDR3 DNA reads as TGTGCCTGGAGTAGCGGAGCCTCCTACGAGCAGTACTTC.

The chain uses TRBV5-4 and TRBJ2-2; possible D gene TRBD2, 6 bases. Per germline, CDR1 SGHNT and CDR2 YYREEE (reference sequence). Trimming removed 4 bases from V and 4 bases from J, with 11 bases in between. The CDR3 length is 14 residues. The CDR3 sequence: CASSREVITGELFF. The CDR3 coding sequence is TGTGCCAGCAGCAGGGAGGTAATCACCGGGGAGCTGTTTTTT.

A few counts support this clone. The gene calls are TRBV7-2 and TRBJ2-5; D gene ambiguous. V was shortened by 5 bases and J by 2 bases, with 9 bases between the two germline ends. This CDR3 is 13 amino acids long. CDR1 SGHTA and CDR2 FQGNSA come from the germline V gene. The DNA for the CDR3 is TGTGCCAGCAGCGCGGAAGTTCAAGAGACCCAGTACTTC. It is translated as CASSAEVQETQYF.

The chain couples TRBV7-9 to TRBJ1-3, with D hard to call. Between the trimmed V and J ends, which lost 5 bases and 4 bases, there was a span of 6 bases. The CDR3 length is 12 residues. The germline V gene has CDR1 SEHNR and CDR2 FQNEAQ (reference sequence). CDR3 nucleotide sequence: TGTGCCAGCAGCCCAGGAGGAAACACCATATATTTT. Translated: CASSPGGNTIYF.

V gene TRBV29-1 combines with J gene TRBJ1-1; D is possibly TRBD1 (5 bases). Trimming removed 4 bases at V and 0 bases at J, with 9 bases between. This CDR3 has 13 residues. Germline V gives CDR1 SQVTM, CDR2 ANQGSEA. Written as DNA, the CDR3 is TGCAGCGTTGTACAGGCCATGAACACTGAAGCTTTCTTT. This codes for CSVVQAMNTEAFF.

The DNA of the CDR3 is TGTGCCAGCTCACCGGGGTCCGGGGGATACACAGATACGCAGTATTTT. This gives the protein CASSPGSGGYTDTQYF. The chain has TRBV18 and TRBJ2-3; weak D call: TRBD2 (6 bases). Trimming shortened V by 3 bases and J by 2 bases, and 15 bases separated the two germline ends. Germline assignment: CDR1 KGHSH and CDR2 LQKENI. This CDR3 contains 16 residues.

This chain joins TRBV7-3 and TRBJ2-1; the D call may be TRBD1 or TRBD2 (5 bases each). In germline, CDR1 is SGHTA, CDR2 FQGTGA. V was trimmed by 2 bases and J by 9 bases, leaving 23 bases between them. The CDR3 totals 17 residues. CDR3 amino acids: CASSLGNALGGQGEQFF. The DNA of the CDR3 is TGTGCCAGCAGCTTAGGAAATGCTCTAGGAGGCCAGGGTGAGCAGTTCTTC.

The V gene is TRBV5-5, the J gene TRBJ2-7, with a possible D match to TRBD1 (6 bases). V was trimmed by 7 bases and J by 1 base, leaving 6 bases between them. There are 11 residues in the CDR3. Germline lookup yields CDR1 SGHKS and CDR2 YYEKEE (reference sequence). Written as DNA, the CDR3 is TGTGCCAGCGGACAGTCCTACGAGCAGTACTTC. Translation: CASGQSYEQYF.